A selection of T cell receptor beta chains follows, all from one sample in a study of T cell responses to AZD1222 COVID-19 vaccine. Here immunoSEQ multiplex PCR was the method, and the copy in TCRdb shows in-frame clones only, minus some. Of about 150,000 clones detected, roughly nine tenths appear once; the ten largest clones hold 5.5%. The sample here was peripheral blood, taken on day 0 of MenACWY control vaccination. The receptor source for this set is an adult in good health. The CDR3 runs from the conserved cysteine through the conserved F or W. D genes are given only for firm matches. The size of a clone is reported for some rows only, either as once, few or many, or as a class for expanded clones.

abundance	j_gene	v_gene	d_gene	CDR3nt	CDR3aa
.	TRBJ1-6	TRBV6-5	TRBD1	TGTGCCAGCAGTTACGAGGGGGCAGGGAATTCACCCCTCCACTTT	CASSYEGAGNSPLHF
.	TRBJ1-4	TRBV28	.	TGTGCCAGCTCGGGAGGTCAGGGGTCCGGGAGGCTGTTTTTT	CASSGGQGSGRLFF
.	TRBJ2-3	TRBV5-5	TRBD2	TGTGCCAGCAGCTTCCTGGGGAGCGGGGTTGTCGGCACAGATACGCAGTATTTT	CASSFLGSGVVGTDTQYF
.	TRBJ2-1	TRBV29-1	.	TGCAGCACCGGGCGAGGACAGAGATACAATGAGCAGTTCTTC	CSTGRGQRYNEQFF
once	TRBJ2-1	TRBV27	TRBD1	TGTGCCAGCAGTTTGGCCCAGGGGGCGCCCAATGAGCAGTTCTTC	CASSLAQGAPNEQFF
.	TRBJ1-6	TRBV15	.	TGTGCCACCAGCAGAGAACAGGGAGAAAGATCACCCCTCCACTTT	CATSREQGERSPLHF
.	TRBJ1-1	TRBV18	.	TGTGCCAGCTCCCCAGGCAGGTCGGCCACTGAAGCTTTCTTT	CASSPGRSATEAFF
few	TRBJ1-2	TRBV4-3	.	TGCGCCAGCAGCCAAGAGGCCCGCTCGCGTTACTATGGCTACACCTTC	CASSQEARSRYYGYTF
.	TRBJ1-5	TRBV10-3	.	TGTGCCATCGCAGTAGAGAGCAATCAGCCCCAGCATTTT	CAIAVESNQPQHF
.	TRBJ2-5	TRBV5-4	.	TGTGCCAGCAGCTTGGGTTTGGAAGAGACCCAGTACTTC	CASSLGLEETQYF
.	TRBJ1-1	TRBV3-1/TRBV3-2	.	TGTGCCAGCAGAGGTCACACAGAAAACACTGAAGCTTTCTTT	CASRGHTENTEAFF
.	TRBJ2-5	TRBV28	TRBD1	TGTGCCAGCGAGGGACAGGGGTTGAGGGAGACCCAGTACTTC	CASEGQGLRETQYF
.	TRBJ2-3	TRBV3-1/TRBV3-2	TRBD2	TGTGCCAGCAGCCAAGGCGCGGGAGGTCTTAATACGCAGTATTTT	CASSQGAGGLNTQYF
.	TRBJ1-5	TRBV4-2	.	TGTGCCAGCAGCCAAGACTATGATAGGGGTGCTCAGCCCCAGCATTTT	CASSQDYDRGAQPQHF
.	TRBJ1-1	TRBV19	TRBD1	TGTGCCAGTAGTCCACAGGGGCTCACTGAAGCTTTCTTT	CASSPQGLTEAFF
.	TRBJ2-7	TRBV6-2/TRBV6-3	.	TGTGCCAGCAGTTACTCATTGGTGAAGAGTTTCTCCTACGAGCAGTACTTC	CASSYSLVKSFSYEQYF
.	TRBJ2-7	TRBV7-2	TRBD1	TGTGCCAGCAGCTGGGCTGGGACAGATATCCGGGAGCAGTACTTC	CASSWAGTDIREQYF
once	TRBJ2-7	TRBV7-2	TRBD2	TGTGCCAGCAGCGCAAGAGGGACTAGCGGGGGAACCTACGAGCAGTACTTC	CASSARGTSGGTYEQYF
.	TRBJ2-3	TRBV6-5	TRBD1	TGTGCCAGCAGTCCCGGGACAGGGGGTACGCAGTATTTT	CASSPGTGGTQYF
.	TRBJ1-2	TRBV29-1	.	TGCAGCGTTGAGGGGGGGCCATTGGGTGGCTACACCTTC	CSVEGGPLGGYTF
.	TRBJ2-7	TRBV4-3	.	TGCGCCAGCAGCCAAGGGGGCGGGACACCCTACGAGCAGTACTTC	CASSQGGGTPYEQYF
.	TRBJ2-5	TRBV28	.	TGTGCCAGCGGGTTACAGGGAACGGAGACCCAGTACTTC	CASGLQGTETQYF
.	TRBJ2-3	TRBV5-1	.	TGCGCCAGCAGCTTGGATGTGAGTTCAGATACGCAGTATTTT	CASSLDVSSDTQYF
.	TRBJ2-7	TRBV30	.	TGTGCCTGGAGTTGGGGGGCCATTACTTTTAGCTCCTACGAGCAGTACTTC	CAWSWGAITFSSYEQYF
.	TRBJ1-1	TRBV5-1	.	TGCGCCAGCAGCGTTCTTTGGAACACTGAAGCTTTCTTT	CASSVLWNTEAFF
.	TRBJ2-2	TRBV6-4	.	TGTGCCAGCAGCCGGGGCACCGGGGAGCTGTTTTTT	CASSRGTGELFF
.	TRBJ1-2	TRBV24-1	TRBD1	TGTGCCACCAGTGACCGGACAGGGGGAGAGGATGGCTACACCTTC	CATSDRTGGEDGYTF
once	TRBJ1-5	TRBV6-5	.	TGTGCCAGCAGACCCGACAGCTACCTCAATCAGCCCCAGCATTTT	CASRPDSYLNQPQHF
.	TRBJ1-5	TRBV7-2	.	TGTGCCAGCGGTGGGTTCTGGAATCAGCCCCAGCATTTT	CASGGFWNQPQHF
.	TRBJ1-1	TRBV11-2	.	TGTGCCAGCAGCTTAGAAGGGGACACTGAAGCTTTCTTT	CASSLEGDTEAFF
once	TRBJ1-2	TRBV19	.	TGTGCCAGTAGTATTAAAAAGGGGTTCGTGGATGGCTACACCTTC	CASSIKKGFVDGYTF
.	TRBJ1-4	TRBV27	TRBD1	TGTGCCAGCAGTAAACGGACAGGGGGCCCAACTAATGAAAAACTGTTTTTT	CASSKRTGGPTNEKLFF
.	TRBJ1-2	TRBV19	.	TGTGCCAGTAGGCTGCTAGCTAACTATGGCTACACCTTC	CASRLLANYGYTF
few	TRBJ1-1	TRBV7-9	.	TGTGCCAGCAGCTTACTTCGGGGGAACACTGAAGCTTTCTTT	CASSLLRGNTEAFF
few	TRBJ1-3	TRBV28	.	TGTGCCAGCAGTTCCCCCGGGTGGCTTAAATCTGGAAACACCATATATTTT	CASSSPGWLKSGNTIYF
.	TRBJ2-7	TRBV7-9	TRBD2	TGTGCCAGCAGCTTAAGTGTTGGGGGACTAGCACGCGAGCAGTACTTC	CASSLSVGGLAREQYF
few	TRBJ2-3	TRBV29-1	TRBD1	TGCAGCTTTTCCGTAGGGACAGGGGGAGGGATAGATACGCAGTATTTT	CSFSVGTGGGIDTQYF